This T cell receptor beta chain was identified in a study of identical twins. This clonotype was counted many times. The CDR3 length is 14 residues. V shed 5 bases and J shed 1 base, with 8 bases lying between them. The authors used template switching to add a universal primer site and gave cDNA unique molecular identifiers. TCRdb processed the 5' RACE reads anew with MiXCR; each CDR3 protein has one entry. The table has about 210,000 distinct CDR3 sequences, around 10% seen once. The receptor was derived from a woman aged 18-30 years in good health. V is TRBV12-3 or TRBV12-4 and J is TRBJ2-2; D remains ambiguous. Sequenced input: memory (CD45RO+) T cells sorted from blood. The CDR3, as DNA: TGTGCCAGCAGTCTGACTCGGAACACCGGGGAGCTGTTTTTT. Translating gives CASSLTRNTGELFF.